The 5 T cell receptor beta chains given below trace back to one sample, sequenced in a study of T cells in Graves' hyperthyroidism and ophthalmopathy. Using RNA transcripts as the source, TCR beta CDR3 regions were amplified. Carried out on the TCR CDR3, a first-round RT-PCR used the HTBI primer set. MiXCR, run by TCRdb on the multiplex PCR reads, gives a single entry per CDR3 protein. The sample records more than 300,000 distinct CDR3 sequences, approximately 14% being singletons. Sample: blood. The receptors derive from a woman younger than 45 with Graves' hyperthyroidism.

This clonotype has a count of ten or more. V gene TRBV28 combines with J gene TRBJ1-2, with TRBD1 matching 9 bases. V trimming: 4 bases; J trimming: 4 bases; junction bases outside the gene matches: 4. Germline V gene data show CDR1 as MDHEN and CDR2 as SYDVKM. The CDR3 is 14 residues long. CDR3 nucleotides: TGTGCCAGCAGTTGGCTGACAGGGGGCTATGGCTACACCTTC. This gives the protein CASSWLTGGYGYTF.

This clonotype occurred a few times. V gene TRBV4-2 combines with J gene TRBJ2-2; TRBD2 is a possible D gene (7 bases). The length of the CDR3 is 17 residues. Germline CDR1 is LGHNA and CDR2 is YNFKEQ. Trimming took off 0 bases at V and 6 bases at J, with 17 bases between the two ends. CDR3 coding DNA: TGTGCCAGCAGCCAAGAGGGGGGCGGGAGCGTGGCCGGGGAGCTGTTTTTT. Translating it yields CASSQEGGGSVAGELFF.

This clonotype was seen repeatedly, ten times or more. The rearrangement joins TRBV12-5 to TRBJ2-7; D is tentatively TRBD1 or TRBD2 (5 bases each). The CDR3 extends over 13 amino acids. The V and J ends lost 3 bases and 5 bases respectively, with 11 bases between them. Germline CDR1 reads LGHNT; CDR2 reads FRNRAP. The chain's CDR3 is CASGFDEGHEQYF. CDR3 bases: TGTGCTAGTGGTTTTGACGAGGGGCACGAGCAGTACTTC.

This chain uses TRBV9 with TRBJ2-1, with 7 bases matching TRBD2. V trimming: 3 bases; J trimming: 5 bases; junction bases outside the gene matches: 5. The CDR3 has 14 residues. CDR1 and CDR2 (germline): SGDLS, YYNGEE. DNA of the CDR3: TGTGCCAGCAGCGCGGGACTACAACACAATGAGCAGTTCTTC. Its translation: CASSAGLQHNEQFF.

Ten or more counts support this clonotype. V gene TRBV7-2 combines with J gene TRBJ1-4; no clear D. CDR1 is SGHTA, CDR2 FQGNSA, per germline. This CDR3 is built from 15 residues. Trimming took 2 bases from V and 3 from J, leaving 10 bases between them. Written as DNA, the CDR3 is TGTGCCAGCAGCTTACGGCCAGTCCCTAATGAAAAACTGTTTTTT. Translating gives CASSLRPVPNEKLFF.